This entry is about one TCR beta chain. This clone was counted once. Its antigen remains unidentified. No much larger clone exists at a distance of one base, and base qualities are not known. These data originate in a study of OX40 agonist ivuxolimab in advanced cancers. Turning to the overall study: Ivuxolimab was a fully human IgG2 agonistic monoclonal antibody targeting the costimulatory receptor OX40 (CD134). Intravenous ivuxolimab was administered to patients every 2 weeks at six dose levels: 0.01, 0.1, 0.3, 1.5, 3 and 10 mg/kg. Of the approximately 53 patients in dose escalation, 19 had hepatocellular carcinoma, approximately 15 had melanoma, 9 had renal cell carcinoma and 9 had head and neck cancer. In the dose-escalation cohort, 82.7% of patients were male, and the mean age was roughly 56 years with a range of roughly 23 to 79. Prior anti-PD-1, anti-PD-L1 or anti-CTLA-4 therapy was permitted, and about two fifths of dose-escalation patients had received checkpoint inhibitors. Partial responses were achieved by three dose-escalation patients, of whom one had hepatocellular carcinoma and two had cutaneous melanoma. The point of sequencing TCRbeta in the periphery was to test whether ivuxolimab changed TCR sequence diversity and drove clonal T-cell expansion. The paper reports the monotherapy dose-escalation portion (N of about 47 patients) of the phase I ivuxolimab trial.

The trial excluded patients who had a history of autoimmune disease or who were on systemic immunosuppression. Peripheral blood for TCR sequencing was collected from all dose cohorts at baseline, on cycle 4 day 1, and on cycle 7 day 1. The samples were taken from a phase I, first-in-human, multicenter, open-label dose-escalation trial of ivuxolimab. Adults with locally advanced or metastatic head and neck squamous cell, hepatocellular, melanoma or renal cell carcinoma were enrolled in the trial. CD4+ and CD8+ T cells were sorted separately from peripheral blood before TCR sequencing. Genomic DNA was isolated from the sorted cells so that the TCRbeta CDR3 region could be sequenced. The immunoSEQ Assay was used to sequence the TCRbeta CDR3 regions. The table comes from immuneACCESS by way of TCRdb, which keeps in-frame sequences with V and J called. Part of the clones is missing from these tables; in studies checked, under half for an unresolved V gene and the rest for unknown reasons. The sample contains about 70,000 clones, about 89% of them found a single time. The ten largest clones add up to roughly 13% of the sample.

V is cut back by 4 bases and J by 5 bases, with 7 bases in the junction unmatched. The CDR3, from cysteine to phenylalanine, totals 15 residues. The CDR3 DNA has 45 bases and is translated from base 1. The germline V gene supplies CDR1 MGHRA and CDR2 YSYEKL. The study at large found these results: Partial responders in the 0.1-3.0 mg/kg groups had among the lowest normalized peripheral clonal expansion, especially among CD8+ T cells. The antigen specificity of the clonally expanded peripheral T cells was not determined. Low levels of normalized T-cell clonal expansion were also seen in some patients who did not respond. After ivuxolimab, CD8+ T cells had more expanded clones than CD4+ T cells on average. Clonal expansion of both CD4+ and CD8+ blood T cells was observed from baseline to week 6 at doses 0.1 to 3.0 mg/kg.

In this chain, TRBV4-1 is recombined with TRBJ1-1; the junction holds 10 bases that match TRBD1. The specimen comprised CD4+ or CD8+ T cells sorted from blood, sampled in a trial of the OX40 agonist ivuxolimab. This receptor was taken from an adult with an advanced solid tumor such as melanoma, head and neck, liver or kidney cancer. The bases read TGCGCCAGCAGCCGGGACAGGGGTGGTCGAACTGAAGCTTTCTTT. Its translation is CASSRDRGGRTEAFF.